Below, 3 T cell receptor beta chains from the same sample are listed, as sequenced in a study of regulatory T cells in long-lasting Graves disease. As for time point: persistent/refractory GD, antithyroid drugs over 5 years with positive TRAb. Extracted PBMC RNA gave rise to the TCR library. Building the TCR beta libraries relied on iRepertoire HTBI primers, and CDR3 regions underwent Arm-PCR. TCRdb redid the calling of the multiplex PCR reads with MiXCR, one entry per CDR3 protein. The repertoire holds around 460,000 distinct CDR3 sequences, with approximately 23% as singletons. The source material was peripheral blood mononuclear cells (PBMCs), sampled when the disease was refractory, from a patient treated with antithyroid drugs. The source is a female donor with Graves disease.

This clonotype was seen many times. The chain uses TRBV12-3 or TRBV12-4 and TRBJ1-3; D not certain. Trimming cost V 9 bases and J 6 bases, with 9 bases left between them. This CDR3 comprises 11 residues. The CDR3 nucleotides read TGTGCCAGTTCCAAGGCAAACACCATATATTTT. This codes for CASSKANTIYF.

The chain couples TRBV15 to TRBJ1-3; TRBD1 is a possible D gene (5 bases). Trimming stripped 4 bases from V and 0 bases from J, with 19 bases between. The V gene's germline CDR1 is LNHNV and CDR2 YYDKDF (reference sequence). This CDR3 has 18 residues. CDR3 in amino acids: CATSTTSRGTHSGNTIYF. The CDR3 DNA is TGTGCCACCAGCACCACAAGCCGGGGGACCCACTCTGGAAACACCATATATTTT.

In its sample, this clonotype was seen many times. This rearrangement joins TRBV7-2 to TRBJ2-5, with D possibly matching TRBD1 (6 bases). V dropped 8 bases and J dropped 0 bases, with 10 bases sitting between them. The CDR3 has 13 amino acids. The V gene's germline CDR1 is SGHTA and CDR2 FQGNSA. CDR3 sequence: CASSGDNQETQYF. In DNA, the CDR3 is TGTGCCAGCTCCGGGGACAACCAAGAGACCCAGTACTTC. Supplemented by reference TRBV7-2 and TRBJ2-5, the full variable domain reads GAGVSQSPSNKVTEKGKDVELRCDPISGHTALYWYRQSLGQGLEFLIYFQGNSAPDKSGLPSDRFSAERTGGSVSTLTIQRTQQEDSAVYLCASSGDNQETQYFGPGTRLLVL.